The clone carrying this T cell receptor beta chain showed up just a few times. Its specificity is unknown. Separate cDNA molecules each had unique molecular identifiers attached to them. Each CDR3 protein gets one entry after TCRdb re-called the 5' RACE reads with MiXCR. This table has tens of thousands of distinct CDR3 sequences, roughly 8% appearing once. This sample was taken from a study of early T cells in non-severe SARS-CoV-2 infection. Study results and limitations: Anti-spike CD8 responses were favored in VDJdb matching, and private and CD4 specificities were missed.

Germline V gives CDR1 DFQATT, CDR2 SNEGSKA (reference sequence). The CDR3 length is 15 residues. V was cut by 5 bases and J by 1 base, with 16 bases left in between. The TCR sequence derives from an adult who was a healthcare worker with PCR-confirmed SARS-CoV-2 infection or an uninfected control (not recorded which). The chain joins TRBV20-1 to TRBJ2-3; D perhaps matches TRBD2 (7 bases). Specimen: whole blood, collected at baseline. CDR3 bases: TGCAGTGCTGGGGGGGCTAGCGCCGGCACAGATACGCAGTATTTT. The encoded protein is CSAGGASAGTDTQYF.